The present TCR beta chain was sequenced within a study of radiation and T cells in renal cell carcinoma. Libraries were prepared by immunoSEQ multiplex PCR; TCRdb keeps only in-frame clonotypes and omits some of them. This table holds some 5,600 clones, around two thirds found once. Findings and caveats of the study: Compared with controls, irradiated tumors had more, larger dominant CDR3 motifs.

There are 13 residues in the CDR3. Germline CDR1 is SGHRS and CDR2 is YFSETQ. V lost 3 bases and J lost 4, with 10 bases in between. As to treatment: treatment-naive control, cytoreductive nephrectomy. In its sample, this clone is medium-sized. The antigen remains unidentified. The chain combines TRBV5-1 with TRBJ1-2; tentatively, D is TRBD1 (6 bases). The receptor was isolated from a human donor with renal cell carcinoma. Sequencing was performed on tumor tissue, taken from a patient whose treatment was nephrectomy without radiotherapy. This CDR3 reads CASSWDKSYGYTF. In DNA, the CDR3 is TGCGCCAGCAGCTGGGACAAGAGCTATGGCTACACCTTC.